This entry lists 2 T cell receptor beta chains sequenced from one sample in a study of regulatory T cells in long-lasting Graves disease (dated by TCRdb to about 2021). Receptor libraries were prepared by multiplex PCR. The run used an Illumina HiSeq 4000. TCR beta libraries were built with iRepertoire HTBI primers and Arm-PCR amplification of CDR3 regions. The public sequencing data were trimmed at Q25 with fastp and processed into clonotypes with MiXCR by TCRdb, which kept only in-frame beta chains. Every distinct CDR3 protein forms one entry, paired with its most common genes and DNA. The sample has hundreds of thousands of distinct CDR3 sequences on record, 13% of them singletons. The ten largest account for roughly a tenth of the sample. The time point tag for this specimen amounts to: newly diagnosed GD, antithyroid drugs for less than 3 months. For both TCR sequencing and RNA sequencing, RNA was extracted from PBMCs in TRIzol.

This same sample was also taken into another study, of T cells in Graves' hyperthyroidism and ophthalmopathy.

This specimen was peripheral blood mononuclear cells (PBMCs), taken at new diagnosis, from a patient treated with antithyroid drugs. All receptors derive from a man younger than 40 with Graves disease. Donor details come from another sample of the same person, matched by shared clones.

This clonotype appeared a few times. This sequence joins TRBV9 and TRBJ2-1; 7 bases fit TRBD1. The CDR3 sequence is 14 residues long. With V trimmed by 0 bases and J by 9 bases, 6 bases remained unmatched. The V gene's germline CDR1 is SGDLS and CDR2 YYNGEE. CDR3 in amino acids: CASSVGTGVREQFF. CDR3 nucleotides: TGTGCCAGCAGCGTAGGGACAGGTGTCCGTGAGCAGTTCTTC.

This clonotype was seen only a few times. With a much larger clone just one base away, this may be a read error. V and J are TRBV6-1 and TRBJ2-7; 10 positions match TRBD1. CDR1 is MNHNS and CDR2 is SASEGT in the germline V gene. After removal of 7 bases from V and 4 bases from J, the junction contained 13 bases not matched to a gene. The CDR3 has 16 amino acids. Here the CDR3 DNA reads TGTGCCAGCACTTCGACTCGGGACAGGGGAGTGTACGAGCAGTACTTC. It codes for CASTSTRDRGVYEQYF.